This entry lists 19 T cell receptor beta chains sequenced from one sample in a study of blood T cell repertoires in COVID-19. Assay: immunoSEQ multiplex PCR; the TCRdb copy retains only in-frame clones and omits some. The sample carries some 320,000 clones, 75% to 90% recorded once. Sequencing was performed on PBMCs or T cells enriched from blood (not recorded which). These receptors were obtained from a man in his sixties who had recovered from COVID-19.

This chain uses TRBV7-6 with TRBJ2-1; TRBD2 matches at 7 bases. With V trimmed by 5 bases and J by 7 bases, 14 bases remained unmatched. Per the germline V gene, CDR1 is SGHVS and CDR2 is FNYEAQ. The CDR3 contains 16 residues. CDR3 loop: CASSPTPAGVVNEQFF. Written as DNA, the CDR3 is TGTGCCAGCAGCCCAACCCCCGCGGGAGTGGTGAATGAGCAGTTCTTC.

V usage is TRBV6-2 or TRBV6-3 and J usage is TRBJ2-7; 7 nucleotides align to TRBD2. CDR3 size: 17 residues. With 0 bases clipped from V and 2 bases from J, the junction kept 10 bases outside the gene matches. In germline, CDR1 is MNHEY, CDR2 SVGEGT. Here the CDR3 reads CASSYSATGLGAYEQYF. Here the CDR3 DNA reads TGTGCCAGCAGTTACTCTGCTACCGGACTAGGGGCCTACGAGCAGTACTTC.

There are a few counts of this clone. The CDR3 spells CASSYWAGGDTEAFF. The CDR3 DNA follows: TGTGCCAGCAGTTACTGGGCAGGGGGAGACACTGAAGCTTTCTTT. The gene calls are TRBV6-5 and TRBJ1-1, with 7 bases identical to TRBD1. CDR3 length equals 15 residues. Germline CDR1 reads MNHEY; CDR2 reads SVGAGI. With V trimmed by 1 base and J by 3 bases, 5 bases remained unmatched.

This clone appeared a few times. This chain joins TRBV2 and TRBJ2-7; D call uncertain. Germline assignment: CDR1 SNHLY and CDR2 FYNNEI. The ends were cut back, 8 bases at V and 5 bases at J, with 10 bases in the middle. The CDR3 loop spans 11 amino acids. The CDR3 bases are TGTGCCAGCTCCGCGCTCAACGAGCAGTACTTC. This translates into CASSALNEQYF.

The chain joins TRBV7-2 to TRBJ1-3; 8 bases are shared with TRBD1. Looked up from germline, CDR1 is SGHTA and CDR2 is FQGNSA. This CDR3 comprises 15 residues. The trim removed 4 bases at V and 0 bases at J, leaving 2 bases unmatched. The CDR3 region is CASSSQGGSGNTIYF. Here the CDR3 DNA reads TGTGCCAGCAGCTCACAGGGGGGCTCTGGAAACACCATATATTTT. Together with reference TRBV7-2 and TRBJ1-3, the CDR3 gives the full variable domain: GAGVSQSPSNKVTEKGKDVELRCDPISGHTALYWYRQSLGQGLEFLIYFQGNSAPDKSGLPSDRFSAERTGGSVSTLTIQRTQQEDSAVYLCASSSQGGSGNTIYFGEGSWLTVV.

The chain carries TRBV5-6 and TRBJ2-7; tentative D call: TRBD2 (5 bases). Germline CDR1 is SGHDT and CDR2 is YYEEEE. CDR3 length: 11 amino acids. The V end lost 4 bases, the J end lost 6 bases, and 8 bases lay between the germline ends. The CDR3 reads CASSLAREQYF. In DNA form, the CDR3 reads TGTGCCAGCAGCCTAGCCCGCGAGCAGTACTTC.

Of note for this clone: The same CDR3 arises from other DNA sequences in this sample as well. The V gene is TRBV5-1, the J gene TRBJ2-1; tentatively, D is TRBD1 (5 bases). This CDR3 has 15 amino acids. CDR1 is SGHRS, CDR2 YFSETQ, per germline. V dropped 4 bases and J dropped 0 bases, with 11 bases sitting between them. In DNA, the CDR3 is TGCGCCAGCAGCACGACAGATATCTCCTACAATGAGCAGTTCTTC. Translating gives CASSTTDISYNEQFF.

V is TRBV29-1 and J is TRBJ1-3; 7 bases line up with TRBD1. Trimming removed 6 bases from V and 0 bases from J; junction bases left unmatched: 11. This CDR3 region has 16 residues. Germline V CDR1 and CDR2: SQVTM, ANQGSEA. The CDR3 sequence is CSVLGQPAGSGNTIYF. For the CDR3, the DNA is TGCAGCGTATTGGGACAGCCCGCAGGCTCTGGAAACACCATATATTTT.

The chain couples TRBV18 to TRBJ2-3; TRBD1 matches at 10 bases. The CDR3 runs 15 residues. The ends lost 4 bases at V and 2 bases at J; junction bases unmatched: 3. The germline V gene has CDR1 KGHSH and CDR2 LQKENI. The CDR3 coding sequence is TGTGCCAGCTCACGTGGGACAGGGGACACAGATACGCAGTATTTT. Translated: CASSRGTGDTDTQYF.

This rearrangement joins TRBV28 to TRBJ1-5; D gene ambiguous. The CDR3 loop spans 15 amino acids. The V gene lost 7 bases and the J gene lost 3 bases, with 16 bases spanning the gap. CDR1 and CDR2 from the germline V gene are MDHEN and SYDVKM. The CDR3 reads CASTAGGPVNQPQHF. Here the CDR3 DNA reads TGTGCCAGCACGGCAGGAGGTCCCGTCAATCAGCCCCAGCATTTT. The full variable domain, in which reference TRBV28 and TRBJ1-5 provide the parts outside the CDR3, is DVKVTQSSRYLVKRTGEKVFLECVQDMDHENMFWYRQDPGLGLRLIYFSYDVKMKEKGDIPEGYSVSREKKERFSLILESASTNQTSMYLCASTAGGPVNQPQHFGDGTRLSIL.

The J gene is TRBJ2-3, the V gene TRBV7-2, with TRBD2 matching 8 bases. Unmatched junction bases numbered 8, after V lost 3 bases and J lost 3 bases. The CDR3 length is 16 residues. Looked up from germline, CDR1 is SGHTA and CDR2 is FQGNSA. Written as DNA, the CDR3 is TGTGCCAGCAGCTTCGGGGCGGGAGGTAGGACAGATACGCAGTATTTT. Its protein product is CASSFGAGGRTDTQYF.

The V call is TRBV11-3, the J call TRBJ1-1; D gene ambiguous. The germline V gene encodes CDR1 SGHNT and CDR2 YENEEA. This CDR3 has 12 residues. V was trimmed by 6 bases and J by 4 bases, leaving 9 bases between them. For the CDR3, the DNA is TGTGCCAGCAGTCTAGGTCCCACTGAAGCTTTCTTT. Protein product: CASSLGPTEAFF. Full variable domain (remainder filled in from reference TRBV11-3 and TRBJ1-1): EAGVVQSPRYKIIEKKQPVAFWCNPISGHNTLYWYLQNLGQGPELLIRYENEEAVDDSQLPKDRFSAERLKGVDSTLKIQPAELGDSAVYLCASSLGPTEAFFGQGTRLTVV.

The chain combines TRBV7-3 with TRBJ2-2; 7 bases agree with TRBD1. Germline V gene data show CDR1 as SGHTA and CDR2 as FQGTGA. The CDR3 is made up of 14 amino acids. V dropped 4 bases and J dropped 4; count of bases not matched to a gene: 3. CDR3 sequence (DNA): TGTGCCAGCAGCTCCGACAGGGCCACCGGGGAGCTGTTTTTT. This gives the protein CASSSDRATGELFF.

The genes are TRBV15 and TRBJ2-1, with 8 bases lining up with TRBD2. The V segment lost 7 bases and the J segment 2 bases; nucleotides outside the gene matches: 4. The V gene's germline CDR1 is LNHNV and CDR2 YYDKDF (reference sequence). The CDR3 consists of 14 residues. The CDR3 bases are TGTGCCACCACTACGGGAGGGCCCTACAATGAGCAGTTCTTC. Amino acid sequence: CATTTGGPYNEQFF.

The genes are TRBV9 and TRBJ2-7; 10 bases fit TRBD1. The CDR3 runs 16 residues. V trimming: 3 bases; J trimming: 4 bases; junction bases outside the gene matches: 10. CDR1 is SGDLS and CDR2 is YYNGEE in the germline V gene. The CDR3 bases are TGTGCCAGCAGCGCCAGACCCGGACAGGGGGTTTACGAGCAGTACTTC. This codes for CASSARPGQGVYEQYF.

This sequence joins TRBV19 and TRBJ1-5, with a weak D call TRBD1 (6 bases). V lost 5 bases and J lost 4, with 18 bases in between. The germline CDR1 and CDR2 sequences are LNHDA and SQIVND (reference sequence). CDR3 length equals 16 residues. Written as DNA, the CDR3 is TGTGCCAGTAGTTTCGCCGCCGGACAGCGAAATCAGCCCCAGCATTTT. Its protein is CASSFAAGQRNQPQHF.

The DNA for the CDR3 is TGTGCCAGCAGCGCGGGACAGGTTAGCAATCAGCCCCAGCATTTT. This sequence encodes CASSAGQVSNQPQHF. The V call is TRBV9, the J call TRBJ1-5, with TRBD1 matching 8 bases. Germline CDR1 and CDR2: SGDLS and YYNGEE. V dropped 3 bases and J dropped 0; count of bases not matched to a gene: 2. The CDR3 contains 15 residues. The full variable domain, its missing parts supplied by reference TRBV9 and TRBJ1-5, is DSGVTQTPKHLITATGQRVTLRCSPRSGDLSVYWYQQSLDQGLQFLIQYYNGEERAKGNILERFSAQQFPDLHSELNLSSLELGDSALYFCASSAGQVSNQPQHFGDGTRLSIL.

This chain links TRBV21-1 with TRBJ2-3; TRBD1, as called in the table, went unchecked against the DNA. TRBV21-1 is deemed a pseudogene. The CDR3 consists of 18 residues. The CDR3 here is CASSKDKGTEATTDTQYF. The CDR3, as DNA: TGTGCCAGCAGCAAAGATAAAGGGACAGAGGCAACCACAGATACGCAGTATTTT.

With respect to this clone: At the DNA level, this CDR3 is encoded by other sequences in the same sample as well. The V and J genes are TRBV7-2 and TRBJ2-7; 7 bases map to TRBD1. This CDR3 is 15 amino acids long. Trimming took 1 base from V and 3 from J; bases not matched to a gene: 6. Per germline, CDR1 SGHTA and CDR2 FQGNSA. The CDR3 loop reads CASSLGLAGGYEQYF. The CDR3, as DNA: TGTGCCAGCAGCTTAGGTCTGGCAGGGGGCTACGAGCAGTACTTC.